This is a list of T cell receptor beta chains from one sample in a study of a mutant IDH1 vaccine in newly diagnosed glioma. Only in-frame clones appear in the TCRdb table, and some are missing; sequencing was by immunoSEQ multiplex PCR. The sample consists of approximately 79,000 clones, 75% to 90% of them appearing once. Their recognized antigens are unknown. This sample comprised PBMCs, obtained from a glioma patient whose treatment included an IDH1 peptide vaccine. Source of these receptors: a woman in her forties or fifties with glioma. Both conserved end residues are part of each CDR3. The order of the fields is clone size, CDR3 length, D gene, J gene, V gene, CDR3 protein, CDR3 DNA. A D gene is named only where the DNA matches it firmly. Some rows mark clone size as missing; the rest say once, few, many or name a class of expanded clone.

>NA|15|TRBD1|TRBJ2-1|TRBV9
CASSVGTGGDNEQFF
TGTGCCAGCAGCGTAGGGACAGGGGGGGACAATGAGCAGTTCTTC
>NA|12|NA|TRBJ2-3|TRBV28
CASSLSRDTQYF
TGTGCCAGCAGTTTATCCAGAGATACGCAGTATTTT
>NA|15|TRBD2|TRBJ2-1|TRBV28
CASTHARTSVTYQFF
TGTGCCAGCACCCACGCCCGGACTAGCGTAACTTACCAGTTCTTC
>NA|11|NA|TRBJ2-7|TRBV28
CASSFAHEQYF
TGTGCCAGCAGTTTCGCGCACGAGCAGTACTTC
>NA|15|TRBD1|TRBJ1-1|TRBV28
CASSPGGGVNTEAFF
TGTGCCAGCAGTCCAGGGGGCGGGGTGAACACTGAAGCTTTCTTT
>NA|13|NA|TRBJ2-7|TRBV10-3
CAISESGGDEQYF
TGTGCCATCAGTGAGTCGGGGGGCGACGAGCAGTACTTC
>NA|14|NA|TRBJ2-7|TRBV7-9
CASSLGRRFYEQYF
TGTGCCAGCAGCTTGGGGCGGCGGTTCTACGAGCAGTACTTC
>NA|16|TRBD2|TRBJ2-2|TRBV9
CASSAAASGMVGELFF
TGTGCCAGCAGCGCCGCGGCTAGCGGGATGGTCGGGGAGCTGTTTTTT
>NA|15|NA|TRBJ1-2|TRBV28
CASSFWDTINYGYTF
TGTGCCAGCAGTTTCTGGGACACTATTAACTATGGCTACACCTTC
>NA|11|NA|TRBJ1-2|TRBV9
CASRDGRGYTF
TGTGCCAGCAGGGATGGACGCGGCTACACCTTC
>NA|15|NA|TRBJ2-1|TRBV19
CASSIVGTANNEQFF
TGTGCCAGTAGTATAGTTGGGACTGCTAACAATGAGCAGTTCTTC
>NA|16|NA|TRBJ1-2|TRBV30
CAWREFDSTNNYGYTF
TGTGCCTGGAGGGAATTTGACAGTACTAATAACTATGGCTACACCTTC
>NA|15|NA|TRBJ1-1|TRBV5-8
CASILLPTGNTEAFF
TGTGCCAGCATCCTTCTCCCGACGGGGAACACTGAAGCTTTCTTT
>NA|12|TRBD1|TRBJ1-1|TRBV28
CASRRQGAEAFF
TGTGCCAGCAGGCGACAGGGTGCTGAAGCTTTCTTT
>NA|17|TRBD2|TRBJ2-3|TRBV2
CASSYSGRTGDTDTQYF
TGTGCCAGCAGTTATAGCGGGAGGACCGGGGATACAGATACGCAGTATTTT
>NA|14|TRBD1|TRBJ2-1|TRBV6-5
CASKPAGGVNEQFF
TGTGCCAGTAAACCGGCAGGGGGCGTCAATGAGCAGTTCTTC
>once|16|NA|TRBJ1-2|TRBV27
CASSLYARADFYGYTF
TGTGCCAGCAGTTTATATGCCAGGGCCGACTTCTATGGCTACACCTTC
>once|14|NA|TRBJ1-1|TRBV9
CASTPGGSGTEAFF
TGTGCCAGCACCCCTGGGGGGTCGGGCACTGAAGCTTTCTTT
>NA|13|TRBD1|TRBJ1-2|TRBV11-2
CASRGQGASGYTF
TGTGCCAGCCGAGGACAGGGGGCGTCTGGCTACACCTTC
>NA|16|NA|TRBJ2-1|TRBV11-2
CASSLRGGESYNEQFF
TGTGCCAGCAGCCTCAGGGGAGGAGAGTCCTACAATGAGCAGTTCTTC
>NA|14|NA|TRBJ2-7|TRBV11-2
CASSFRDGPYEQYF
TGTGCCAGCAGCTTCCGGGACGGACCCTACGAGCAGTACTTC
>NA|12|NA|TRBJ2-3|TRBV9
CASSQRADTQYF
TGTGCCAGCAGCCAAAGGGCAGATACGCAGTATTTT
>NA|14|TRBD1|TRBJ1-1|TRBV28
CASSSASTGAKAFF
TGTGCCAGCAGTTCCGCCTCGACAGGGGCAAAAGCTTTCTTT
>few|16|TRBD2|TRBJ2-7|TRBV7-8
CASSSSRLAGGWEQYF
TGTGCCAGCAGCTCCTCCCGACTAGCGGGAGGGTGGGAGCAGTACTTC
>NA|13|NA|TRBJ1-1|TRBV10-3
CAISKQENTEAFF
TGTGCCATCAGTAAACAGGAGAACACTGAAGCTTTCTTT
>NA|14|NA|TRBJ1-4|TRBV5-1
CASSTEGAGEKLFF
TGCGCCAGCAGCACCGAAGGGGCTGGGGAAAAACTGTTTTTT
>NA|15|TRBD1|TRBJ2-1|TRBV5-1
CASSRGQGSLNEQFF
TGCGCCAGCAGCCGTGGACAGGGGAGTCTAAATGAGCAGTTCTTC
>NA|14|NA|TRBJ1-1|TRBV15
CATSRDPGGTEAFF
TGTGCCACCAGCAGAGATCCTGGAGGCACTGAAGCTTTCTTT
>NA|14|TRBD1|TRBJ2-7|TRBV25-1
CATEGGTGYSEQYF
TGTGCCACAGAAGGAGGGACAGGGTACAGCGAGCAGTACTTC
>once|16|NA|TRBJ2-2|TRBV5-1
CASSLSGDANTGELFF
TGCGCCAGCAGCTTGTCAGGGGACGCGAACACCGGGGAGCTGTTTTTT
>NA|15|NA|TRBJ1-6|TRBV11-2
CASSSTTGLRSPLHF
TGTGCCAGCAGCTCAACGACAGGATTGCGATCACCCCTCCACTTT
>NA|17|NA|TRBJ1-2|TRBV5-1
CASSTSGDGGHNYGYTF
TGCGCCAGCAGCACCTCAGGGGACGGCGGGCATAACTATGGCTACACCTTC
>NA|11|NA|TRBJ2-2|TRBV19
CASGNTGELFF
TGTGCCAGTGGAAACACCGGGGAGCTGTTTTTT
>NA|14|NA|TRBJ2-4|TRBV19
CATSPGTPQNIQYF
TGTGCCACCTCCCCCGGGACTCCTCAAAACATTCAGTACTTC
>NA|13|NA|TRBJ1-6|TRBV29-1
CSVRQGGNSPLHF
TGCAGCGTTCGACAAGGGGGTAATTCACCCCTCCACTTT
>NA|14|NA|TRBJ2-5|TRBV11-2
CASSLIRAQETQYF
TGTGCCAGCAGCTTAATAAGGGCCCAAGAGACCCAGTACTTC
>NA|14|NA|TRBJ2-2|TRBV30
CAWTWGPPGGELFF
TGTGCCTGGACCTGGGGCCCACCCGGCGGGGAGCTGTTTTTT
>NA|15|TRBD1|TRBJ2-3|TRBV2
CASTGQGQRTDTQYF
TGTGCCAGTACCGGACAGGGACAGCGCACAGATACGCAGTATTTT
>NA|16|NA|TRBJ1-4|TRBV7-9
CASHFGPGATNEKLFF
NA
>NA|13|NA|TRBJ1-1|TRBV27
CASGRIEGTEAFF
TGTGCCAGCGGGAGGATAGAGGGCACTGAAGCTTTCTTT
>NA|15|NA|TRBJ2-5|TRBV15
CATSRDSGGPETQYF
TGTGCCACCAGCAGAGATAGTGGGGGGCCCGAGACCCAGTACTTC
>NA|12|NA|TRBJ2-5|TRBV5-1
CASSPELETQYF
TGCGCCAGCAGCCCGGAGTTGGAGACCCAGTACTTC
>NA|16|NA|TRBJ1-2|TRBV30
CAWSPWAGHTNYGYTF
TGTGCCTGGAGCCCCTGGGCCGGCCACACTAACTATGGCTACACCTTC
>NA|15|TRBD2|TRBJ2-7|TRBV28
CASSNLAGGSYEQYF
TGTGCCAGCAGCAATCTAGCGGGAGGGTCCTACGAGCAGTACTTC
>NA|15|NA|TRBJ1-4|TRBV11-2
CASSLVSTGQPGLFF
TGTGCCAGCAGCTTAGTCTCGACAGGCCAACCAGGACTGTTTTTT
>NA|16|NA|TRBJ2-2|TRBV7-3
CASSLTGSANTGELFF
TGTGCCAGCAGCTTAACGGGTAGCGCGAACACCGGGGAGCTGTTTTTT
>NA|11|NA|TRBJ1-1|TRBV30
CAWSRGTEAFF
TGTGCCTGGAGTAGGGGAACTGAAGCTTTCTTT
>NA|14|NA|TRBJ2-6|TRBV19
CASSGGQGANVLTF
TGTGCCAGTAGCGGAGGACAGGGGGCCAACGTCCTGACTTTC
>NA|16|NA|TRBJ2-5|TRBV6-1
CASSERVSGLQETQYF
TGTGCCAGCAGTGAAAGAGTTAGCGGATTACAAGAGACCCAGTACTTC
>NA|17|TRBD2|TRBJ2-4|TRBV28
CASRTSGSMLAKNIQYF
TGTGCCAGTCGGACTAGCGGGAGTATGTTAGCCAAAAACATTCAGTACTTC
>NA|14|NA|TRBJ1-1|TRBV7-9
CASSLTAMNTEAFF
TGTGCCAGCAGCTTAACAGCGATGAACACTGAAGCTTTCTTT
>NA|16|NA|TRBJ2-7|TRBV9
CASSVEVRGPPYEQYF
TGTGCCAGCAGCGTAGAGGTAAGAGGGCCCCCCTACGAGCAGTACTTC
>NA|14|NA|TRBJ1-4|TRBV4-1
CASSQSLIREKLFF
TGCGCCAGCAGCCAGTCGCTGATCAGGGAAAAACTGTTTTTT
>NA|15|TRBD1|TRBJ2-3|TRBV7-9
CASSFRQGITDTQYF
TGTGCCAGCAGCTTTCGACAGGGCATAACAGATACGCAGTATTTT
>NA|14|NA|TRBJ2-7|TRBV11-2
CASSLSAGRYEQYF
TGTGCCAGCAGTCTGAGCGCCGGGCGGTACGAGCAGTACTTC